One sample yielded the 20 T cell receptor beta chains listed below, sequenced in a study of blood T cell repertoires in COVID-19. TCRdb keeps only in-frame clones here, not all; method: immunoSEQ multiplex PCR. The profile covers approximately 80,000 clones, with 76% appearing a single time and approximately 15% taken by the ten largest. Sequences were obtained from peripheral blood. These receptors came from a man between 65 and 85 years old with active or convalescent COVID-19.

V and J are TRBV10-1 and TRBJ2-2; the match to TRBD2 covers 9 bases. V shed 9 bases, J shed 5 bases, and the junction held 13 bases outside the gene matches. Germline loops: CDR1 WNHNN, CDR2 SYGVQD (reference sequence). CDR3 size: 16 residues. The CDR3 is CASGPTAGGRTGELFF. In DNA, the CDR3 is TGCGCCAGTGGCCCCACGGCGGGGGGGCGGACCGGGGAGCTGTTTTTT.

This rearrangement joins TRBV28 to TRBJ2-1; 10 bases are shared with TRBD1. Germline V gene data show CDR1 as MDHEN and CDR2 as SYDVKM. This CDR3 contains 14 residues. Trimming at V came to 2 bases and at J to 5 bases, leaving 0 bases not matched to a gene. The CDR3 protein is CASSLGTGDNEQFF. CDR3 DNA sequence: TGTGCCAGCAGTTTAGGGACAGGGGACAATGAGCAGTTCTTC.

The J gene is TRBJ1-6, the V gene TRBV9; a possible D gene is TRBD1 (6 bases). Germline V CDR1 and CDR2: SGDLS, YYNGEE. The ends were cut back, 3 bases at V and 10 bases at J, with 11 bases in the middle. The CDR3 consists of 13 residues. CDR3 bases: TGTGCCAGCAGCGGTACAGGGAACTCACCCCTCCACTTT. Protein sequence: CASSGTGNSPLHF.

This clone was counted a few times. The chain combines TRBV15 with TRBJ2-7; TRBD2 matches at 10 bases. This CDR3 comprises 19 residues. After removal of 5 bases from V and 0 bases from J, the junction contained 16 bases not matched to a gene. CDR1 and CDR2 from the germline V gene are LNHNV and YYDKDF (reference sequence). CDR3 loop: CATSPAGVAGGHSSYEQYF. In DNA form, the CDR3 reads TGTGCCACCAGCCCCGCCGGGGTAGCGGGGGGCCACAGCTCCTACGAGCAGTACTTC.

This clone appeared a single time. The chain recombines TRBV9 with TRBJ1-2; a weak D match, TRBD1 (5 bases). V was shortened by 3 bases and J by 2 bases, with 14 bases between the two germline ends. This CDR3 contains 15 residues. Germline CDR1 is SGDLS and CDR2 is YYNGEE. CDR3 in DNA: TGTGCCAGCAGCGCAGGGCGGGGCGGAAACTATGGCTACACCTTC. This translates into CASSAGRGGNYGYTF. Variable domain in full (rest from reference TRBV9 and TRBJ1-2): DSGVTQTPKHLITATGQRVTLRCSPRSGDLSVYWYQQSLDQGLQFLIQYYNGEERAKGNILERFSAQQFPDLHSELNLSSLELGDSALYFCASSAGRGGNYGYTFGSGTRLTVV.

DNA of the CDR3: TGTGCCAGCAGCTCAGGACTAGCTAGTAATGAGCAGTTCTTC. It codes for CASSSGLASNEQFF. V usage is TRBV7-3 and J usage is TRBJ2-1; 8 positions match TRBD2. CDR1 is SGHTA and CDR2 is FQGTGA in the germline V gene. CDR3 size: 14 residues. V trimming: 4 bases; J trimming: 7 bases; junction bases outside the gene matches: 6.

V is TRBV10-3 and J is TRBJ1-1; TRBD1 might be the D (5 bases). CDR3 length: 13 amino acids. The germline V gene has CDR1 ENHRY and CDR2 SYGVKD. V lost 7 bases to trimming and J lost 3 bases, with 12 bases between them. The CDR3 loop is CAIKTVQDTEAFF. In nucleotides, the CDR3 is TGTGCCATCAAGACAGTCCAGGACACTGAAGCTTTCTTT.

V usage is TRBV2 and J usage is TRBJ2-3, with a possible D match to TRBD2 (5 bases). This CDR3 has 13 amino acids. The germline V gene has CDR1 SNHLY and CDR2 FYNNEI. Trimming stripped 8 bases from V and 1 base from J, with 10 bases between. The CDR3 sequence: CASLRAGTDTQYF. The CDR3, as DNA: TGTGCCAGCCTGAGGGCCGGCACAGATACGCAGTATTTT.

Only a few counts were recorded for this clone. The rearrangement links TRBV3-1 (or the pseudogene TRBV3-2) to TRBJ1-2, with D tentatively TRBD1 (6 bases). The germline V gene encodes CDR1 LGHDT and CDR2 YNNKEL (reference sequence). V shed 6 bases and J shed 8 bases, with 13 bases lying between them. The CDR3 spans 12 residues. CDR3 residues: CASSLQGRGYTF. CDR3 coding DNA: TGTGCCAGCAGTCTACAGGGCCGGGGCTACACCTTC.

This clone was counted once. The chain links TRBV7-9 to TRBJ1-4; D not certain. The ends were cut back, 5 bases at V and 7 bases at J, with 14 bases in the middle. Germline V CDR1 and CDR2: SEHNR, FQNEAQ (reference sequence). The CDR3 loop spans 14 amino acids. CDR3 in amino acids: CASSAQQDVEKLFF. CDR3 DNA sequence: TGTGCCAGCAGCGCACAACAAGATGTTGAAAAACTGTTTTTT.

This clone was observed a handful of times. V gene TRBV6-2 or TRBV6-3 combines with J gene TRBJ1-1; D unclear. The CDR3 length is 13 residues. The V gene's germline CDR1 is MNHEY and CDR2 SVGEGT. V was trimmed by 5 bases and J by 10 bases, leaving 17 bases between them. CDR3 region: CASSGSQSFSAFF. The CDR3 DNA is TGTGCCAGCAGTGGCTCACAGAGCTTCTCAGCTTTCTTT.

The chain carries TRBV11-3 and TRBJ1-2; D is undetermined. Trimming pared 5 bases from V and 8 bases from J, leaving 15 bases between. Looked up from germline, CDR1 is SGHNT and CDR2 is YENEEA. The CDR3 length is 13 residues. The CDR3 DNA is TGTGCCAGCAGCCCCTCCCCGGGGATAGGCTACACCTTC. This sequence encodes CASSPSPGIGYTF.

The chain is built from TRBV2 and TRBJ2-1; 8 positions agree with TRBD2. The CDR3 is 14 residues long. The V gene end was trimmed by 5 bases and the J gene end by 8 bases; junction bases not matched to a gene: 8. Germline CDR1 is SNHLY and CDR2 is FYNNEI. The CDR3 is CASSPRGGPDEQFF. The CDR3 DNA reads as TGTGCCAGCAGTCCCCGGGGGGGCCCTGATGAGCAGTTCTTC.

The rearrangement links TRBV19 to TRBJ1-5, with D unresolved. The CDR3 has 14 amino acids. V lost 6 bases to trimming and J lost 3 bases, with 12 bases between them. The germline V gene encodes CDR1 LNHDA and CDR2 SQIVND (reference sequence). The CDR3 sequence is CASSPSPSNQPQHF. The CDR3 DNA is TGTGCCAGTAGCCCCTCCCCCTCCAATCAGCCCCAGCATTTT.

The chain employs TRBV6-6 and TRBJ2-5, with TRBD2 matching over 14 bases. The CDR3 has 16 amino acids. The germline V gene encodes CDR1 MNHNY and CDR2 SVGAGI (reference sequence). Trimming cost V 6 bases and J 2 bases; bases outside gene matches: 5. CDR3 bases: TGTGCCAGCAGCCGGACTAGCGGGGGGCAACAAGAGACCCAGTACTTC. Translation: CASSRTSGGQQETQYF.

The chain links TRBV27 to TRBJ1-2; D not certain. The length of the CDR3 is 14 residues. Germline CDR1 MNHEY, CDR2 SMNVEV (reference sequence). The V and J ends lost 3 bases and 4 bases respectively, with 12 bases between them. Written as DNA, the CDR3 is TGTGCCAGCAGTTTGTCGGCTTCGGGCTATGGCTACACCTTC. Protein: CASSLSASGYGYTF.

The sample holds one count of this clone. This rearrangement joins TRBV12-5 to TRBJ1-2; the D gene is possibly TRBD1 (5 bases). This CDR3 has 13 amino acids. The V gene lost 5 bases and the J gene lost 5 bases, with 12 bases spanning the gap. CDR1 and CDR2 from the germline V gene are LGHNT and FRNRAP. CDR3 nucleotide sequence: TGTGCTAGTGGTCTGGCCAGGGCATATGGCTACACCTTC. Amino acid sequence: CASGLARAYGYTF.

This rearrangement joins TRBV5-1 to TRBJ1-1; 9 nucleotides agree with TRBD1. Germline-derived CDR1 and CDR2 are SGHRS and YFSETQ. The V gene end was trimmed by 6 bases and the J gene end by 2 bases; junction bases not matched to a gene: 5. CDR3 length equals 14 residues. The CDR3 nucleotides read TGCGCCAGCATCGAACAGGGGGCTAACACTGAAGCTTTCTTT. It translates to CASIEQGANTEAFF.

Here the CDR3 reads CASKPGHPNYEQYF. CDR3 nucleotide sequence: TGTGCCAGTAAACCGGGACACCCGAACTACGAGCAGTACTTC. The rearrangement joins TRBV28 to TRBJ2-7; a weak D match, TRBD1 (6 bases). Germline assignment: CDR1 MDHEN and CDR2 SYDVKM. The germline V and J ends were trimmed by 9 bases and 3 bases, with 18 bases remaining between them. The CDR3 is made up of 14 amino acids.

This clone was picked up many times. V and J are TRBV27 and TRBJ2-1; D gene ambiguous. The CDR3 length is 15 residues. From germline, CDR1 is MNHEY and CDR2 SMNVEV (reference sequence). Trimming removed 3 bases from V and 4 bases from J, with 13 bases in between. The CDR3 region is CASSFVMTTYNEQFF. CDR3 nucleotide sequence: TGTGCCAGCAGTTTTGTCATGACGACTTACAATGAGCAGTTCTTC.